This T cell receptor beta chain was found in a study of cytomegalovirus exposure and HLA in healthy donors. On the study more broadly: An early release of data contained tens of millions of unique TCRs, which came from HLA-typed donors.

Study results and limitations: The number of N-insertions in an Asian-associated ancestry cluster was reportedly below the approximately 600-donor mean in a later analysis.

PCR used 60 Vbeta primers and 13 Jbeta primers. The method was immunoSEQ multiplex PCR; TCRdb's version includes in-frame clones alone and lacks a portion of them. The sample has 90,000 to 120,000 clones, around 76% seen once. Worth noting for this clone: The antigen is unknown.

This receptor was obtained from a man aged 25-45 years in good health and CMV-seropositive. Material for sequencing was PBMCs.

CDR3 DNA sequence: TGTGCCAGCTCCCCTCCTCTAGGCTCTGGAAACACCATATATTTT. Translation: CASSPPLGSGNTIYF. This rearrangement joins TRBV18 to TRBJ1-3; D unresolved. With 6 bases removed from V and 0 bases from J, the gap between germline ends came to 12 bases. The germline V gene has CDR1 KGHSH and CDR2 LQKENI. The CDR3 has 15 amino acids. Supplemented by reference TRBV18 and TRBJ1-3, the full variable domain reads NAGVMQNPRHLVRRRGQEARLRCSPMKGHSHVYWYRQLPEEGLKFMVYLQKENIIDESGMPKERFSAEFPKEGPSILRIQQVVRGDSAAYFCASSPPLGSGNTIYFGEGSWLTVV.